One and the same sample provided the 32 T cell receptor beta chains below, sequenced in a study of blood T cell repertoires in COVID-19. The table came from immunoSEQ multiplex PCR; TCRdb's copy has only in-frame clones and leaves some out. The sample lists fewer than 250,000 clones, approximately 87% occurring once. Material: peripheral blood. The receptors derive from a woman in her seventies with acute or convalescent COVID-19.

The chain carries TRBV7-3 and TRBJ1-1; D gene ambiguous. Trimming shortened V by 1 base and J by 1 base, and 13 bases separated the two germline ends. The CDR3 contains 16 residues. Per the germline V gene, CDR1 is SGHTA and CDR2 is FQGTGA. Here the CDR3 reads CASSLKVPPRNTEAFF. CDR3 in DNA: TGTGCCAGCAGCTTAAAAGTCCCCCCGAGGAACACTGAAGCTTTCTTT.

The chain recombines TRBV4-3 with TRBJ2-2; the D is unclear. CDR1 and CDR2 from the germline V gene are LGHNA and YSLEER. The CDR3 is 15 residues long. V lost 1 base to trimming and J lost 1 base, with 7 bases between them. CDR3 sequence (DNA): TGCGCCAGCAGCCAAGCCCCAGGGAACACCGGGGAGCTGTTTTTT. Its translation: CASSQAPGNTGELFF.

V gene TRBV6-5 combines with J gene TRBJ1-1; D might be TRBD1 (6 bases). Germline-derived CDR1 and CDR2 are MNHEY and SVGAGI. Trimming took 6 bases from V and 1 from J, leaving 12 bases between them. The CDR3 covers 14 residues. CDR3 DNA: TGTGCCAGCAGCTCCGGGACACCGAACACTGAAGCTTTCTTT. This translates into CASSSGTPNTEAFF.

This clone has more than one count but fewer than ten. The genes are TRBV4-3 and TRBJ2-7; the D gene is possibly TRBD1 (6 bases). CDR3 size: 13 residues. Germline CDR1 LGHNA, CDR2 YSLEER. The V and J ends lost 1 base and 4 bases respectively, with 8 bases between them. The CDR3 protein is CASSQARGYEQYF. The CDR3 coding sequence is TGCGCCAGCAGCCAAGCTAGGGGGTACGAGCAGTACTTC.

The CDR3 here is CASSPGDYSNQPQHF. Written as DNA, the CDR3 is TGCGCCAGCAGCCCCGGGGATTATAGCAATCAGCCCCAGCATTTT. This chain uses TRBV5-1 with TRBJ1-5; D remains ambiguous. V lost 4 bases and J 0 bases, leaving 11 bases between the germline ends. The CDR3 covers 15 residues. The germline CDR1 and CDR2 sequences are SGHRS and YFSETQ.

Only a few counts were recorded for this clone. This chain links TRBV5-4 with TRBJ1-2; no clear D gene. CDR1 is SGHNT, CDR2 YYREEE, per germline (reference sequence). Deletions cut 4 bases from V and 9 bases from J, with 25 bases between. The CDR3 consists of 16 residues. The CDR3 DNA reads TGTGCCAGCAGCCCTTCCCCTGTCGGGAGGCGTATTAGCTACACCTTC. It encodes CASSPSPVGRRISYTF.

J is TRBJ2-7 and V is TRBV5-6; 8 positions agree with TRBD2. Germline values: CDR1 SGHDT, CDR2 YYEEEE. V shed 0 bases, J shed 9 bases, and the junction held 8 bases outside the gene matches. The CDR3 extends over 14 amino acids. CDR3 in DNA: TGTGCCAGCAGCTTGGCCTCGGGAGGGGCTCGGCAGTACTTC. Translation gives CASSLASGGARQYF. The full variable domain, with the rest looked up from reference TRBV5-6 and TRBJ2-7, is DAGVTQSPTHLIKTRGQQVTLRCSPKSGHDTVSWYQQALGQGPQFIFQYYEEEERQRGNFPDRFSGHQFPNYSSELNVNALLLGDSALYLCASSLASGGARQYFGPGTRLTVT.

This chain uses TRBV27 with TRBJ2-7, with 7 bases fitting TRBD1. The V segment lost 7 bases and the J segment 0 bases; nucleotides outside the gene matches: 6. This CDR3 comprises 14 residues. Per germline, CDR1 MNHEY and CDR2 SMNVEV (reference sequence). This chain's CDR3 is CASTLTGSSYEQYF. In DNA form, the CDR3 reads TGTGCCAGCACTCTGACAGGGAGCTCCTACGAGCAGTACTTC.

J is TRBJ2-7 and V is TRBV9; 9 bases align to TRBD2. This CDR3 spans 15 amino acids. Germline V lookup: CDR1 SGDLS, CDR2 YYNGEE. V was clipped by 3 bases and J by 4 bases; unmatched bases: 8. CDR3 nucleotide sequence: TGTGCCAGCAGCGGCGTGGCTAGCGGGACTTACGAGCAGTACTTC. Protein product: CASSGVASGTYEQYF. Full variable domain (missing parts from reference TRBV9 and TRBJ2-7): DSGVTQTPKHLITATGQRVTLRCSPRSGDLSVYWYQQSLDQGLQFLIQYYNGEERAKGNILERFSAQQFPDLHSELNLSSLELGDSALYFCASSGVASGTYEQYFGPGTRLTVT.

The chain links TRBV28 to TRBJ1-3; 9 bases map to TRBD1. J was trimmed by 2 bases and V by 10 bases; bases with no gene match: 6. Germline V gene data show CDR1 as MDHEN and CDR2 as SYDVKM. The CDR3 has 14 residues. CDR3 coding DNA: TGTGCCACACGGGGACAGGGAACTGGAAACACCATATATTTT. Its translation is CATRGQGTGNTIYF.

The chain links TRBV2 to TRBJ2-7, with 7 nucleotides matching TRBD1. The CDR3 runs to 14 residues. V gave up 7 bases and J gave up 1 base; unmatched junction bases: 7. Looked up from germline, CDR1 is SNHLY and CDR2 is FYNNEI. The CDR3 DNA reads TGTGCCAGCAAGGGACAGAAAGGGTCCTACGAGCAGTACTTC. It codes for CASKGQKGSYEQYF. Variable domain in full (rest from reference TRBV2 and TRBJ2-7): EPEVTQTPSHQVTQMGQEVILRCVPISNHLYFYWYRQILGQKVEFLVSFYNNEISEKSEIFDDQFSVERPDGSNFTLKIRSTKLEDSAMYFCASKGQKGSYEQYFGPGTRLTVT.

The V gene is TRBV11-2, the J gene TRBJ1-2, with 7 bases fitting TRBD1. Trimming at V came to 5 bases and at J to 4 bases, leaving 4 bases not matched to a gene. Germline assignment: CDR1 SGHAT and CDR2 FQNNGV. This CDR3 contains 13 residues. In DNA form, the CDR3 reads TGTGCCAGCAGCCAGGGGGGTATCTATGGCTACACCTTC. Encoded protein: CASSQGGIYGYTF.

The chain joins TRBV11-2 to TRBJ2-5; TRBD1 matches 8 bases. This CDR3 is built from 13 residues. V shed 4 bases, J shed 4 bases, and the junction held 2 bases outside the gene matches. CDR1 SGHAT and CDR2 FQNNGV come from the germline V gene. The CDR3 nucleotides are TGTGCCAGCAGCTCTGACAGGGGAGAGACCCAGTACTTC. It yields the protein CASSSDRGETQYF.

The CDR3 region is CASSRGWGNQPQHF. CDR3 bases: TGTGCCAGCAGCCGGGGGTGGGGCAATCAGCCCCAGCATTTT. The chain carries TRBV28 and TRBJ1-5; D is perhaps TRBD1 (5 bases). In germline, CDR1 is MDHEN, CDR2 SYDVKM. V lost 6 bases and J lost 2, with 11 bases in between. The CDR3 covers 14 residues.

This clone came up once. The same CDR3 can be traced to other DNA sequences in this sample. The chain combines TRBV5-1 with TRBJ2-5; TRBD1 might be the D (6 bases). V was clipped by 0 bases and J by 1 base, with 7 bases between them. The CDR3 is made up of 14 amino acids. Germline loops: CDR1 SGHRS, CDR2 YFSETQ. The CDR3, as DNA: TGCGCCAGCAGCTTGGTAGGGGGCCAAGAGACCCAGTACTTC. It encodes CASSLVGGQETQYF.

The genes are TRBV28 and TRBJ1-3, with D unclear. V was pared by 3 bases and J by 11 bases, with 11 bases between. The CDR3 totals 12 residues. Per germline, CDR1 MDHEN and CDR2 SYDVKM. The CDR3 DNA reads TGTGCCAGCAGTTTGACTAGGATCGCCATATATTTT. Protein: CASSLTRIAIYF.

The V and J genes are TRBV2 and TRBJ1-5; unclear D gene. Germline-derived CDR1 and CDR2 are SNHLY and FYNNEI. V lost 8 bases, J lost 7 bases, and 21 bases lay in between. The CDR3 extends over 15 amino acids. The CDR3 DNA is TGTGCCAGCTCCCGGGAGACTCCGGAGAACCAGCCCCAGCATTTT. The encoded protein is CASSRETPENQPQHF. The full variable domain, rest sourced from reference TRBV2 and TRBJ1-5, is EPEVTQTPSHQVTQMGQEVILRCVPISNHLYFYWYRQILGQKVEFLVSFYNNEISEKSEIFDDQFSVERPDGSNFTLKIRSTKLEDSAMYFCASSRETPENQPQHFGDGTRLSIL.

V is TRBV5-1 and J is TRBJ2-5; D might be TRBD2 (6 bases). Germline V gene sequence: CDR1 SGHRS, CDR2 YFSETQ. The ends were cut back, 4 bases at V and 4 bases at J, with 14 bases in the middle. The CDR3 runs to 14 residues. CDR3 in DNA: TGCGCCAGCAGCCGCTCGGGGGTACGAGAGACCCAGTACTTC. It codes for CASSRSGVRETQYF.

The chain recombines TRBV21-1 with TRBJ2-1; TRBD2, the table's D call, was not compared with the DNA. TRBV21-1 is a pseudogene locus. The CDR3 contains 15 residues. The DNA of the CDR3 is TGTGCCAGCAGCAAAGCAGCAACCACCTACAATGAGCAGTTCTTC. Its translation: CASSKAATTYNEQFF.

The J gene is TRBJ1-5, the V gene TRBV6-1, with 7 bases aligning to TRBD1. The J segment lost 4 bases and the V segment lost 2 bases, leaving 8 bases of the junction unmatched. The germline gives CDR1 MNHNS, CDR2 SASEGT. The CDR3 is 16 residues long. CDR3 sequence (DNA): TGTGCCAGCAGTGAAAGGGGACAGCTCTTAAATCAGCCCCAGCATTTT. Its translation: CASSERGQLLNQPQHF.

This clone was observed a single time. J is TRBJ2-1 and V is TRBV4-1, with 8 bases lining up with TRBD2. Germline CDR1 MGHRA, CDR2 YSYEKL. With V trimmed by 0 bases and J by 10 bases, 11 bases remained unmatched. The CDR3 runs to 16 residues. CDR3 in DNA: TGCGCCAGCAGCCAAGACGTAGCGGGAACCCTCGGAGAGCAGTTCTTC. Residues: CASSQDVAGTLGEQFF.

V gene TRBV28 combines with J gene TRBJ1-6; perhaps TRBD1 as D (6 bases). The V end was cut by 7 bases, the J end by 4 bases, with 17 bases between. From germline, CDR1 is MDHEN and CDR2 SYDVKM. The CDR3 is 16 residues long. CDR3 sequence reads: CASTLTGPTYNSPLHF. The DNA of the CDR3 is TGTGCCAGCACCCTGACAGGCCCGACGTATAATTCACCCCTCCACTTT.

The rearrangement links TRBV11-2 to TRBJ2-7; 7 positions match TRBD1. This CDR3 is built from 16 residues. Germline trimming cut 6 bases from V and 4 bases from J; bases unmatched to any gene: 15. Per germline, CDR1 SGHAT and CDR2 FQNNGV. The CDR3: CASRSARGRFIYEQYF. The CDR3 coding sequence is TGTGCCAGCAGATCGGCTAGGGGGCGTTTTATTTACGAGCAGTACTTC.

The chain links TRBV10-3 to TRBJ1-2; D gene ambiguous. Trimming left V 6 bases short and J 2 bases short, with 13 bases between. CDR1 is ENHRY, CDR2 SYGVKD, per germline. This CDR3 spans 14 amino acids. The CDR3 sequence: CAIREAGANYGYTF. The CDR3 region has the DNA TGTGCCATCAGGGAGGCGGGCGCCAACTATGGCTACACCTTC.

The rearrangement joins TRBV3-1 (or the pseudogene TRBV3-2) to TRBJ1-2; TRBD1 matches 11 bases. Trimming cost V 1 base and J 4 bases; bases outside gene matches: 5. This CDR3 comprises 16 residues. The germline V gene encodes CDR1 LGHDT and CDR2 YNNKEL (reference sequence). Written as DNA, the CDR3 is TGTGCCAGCAGCCAAGGATCAGGACAGGGGGCCTATGGCTACACCTTC. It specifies CASSQGSGQGAYGYTF.

In nucleotides, the CDR3 is TGTGCCAGCGTGCGTAGAAACACCATATATTTT. Translated, it gives CASVRRNTIYF. The rearrangement links TRBV28 to TRBJ1-3; D is unclear. The CDR3 length is 11 residues. V shed 8 bases and J shed 5 bases, with 7 bases lying between them. Germline assignment: CDR1 MDHEN and CDR2 SYDVKM.

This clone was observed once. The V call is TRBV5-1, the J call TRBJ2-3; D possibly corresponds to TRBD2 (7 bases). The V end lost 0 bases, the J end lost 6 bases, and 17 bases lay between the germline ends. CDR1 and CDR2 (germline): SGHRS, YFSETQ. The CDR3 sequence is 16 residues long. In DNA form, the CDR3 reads TGCGCCAGCAGCTTGGTTCTTACGGGGGGCGTCGATACGCAGTATTTT. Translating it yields CASSLVLTGGVDTQYF.

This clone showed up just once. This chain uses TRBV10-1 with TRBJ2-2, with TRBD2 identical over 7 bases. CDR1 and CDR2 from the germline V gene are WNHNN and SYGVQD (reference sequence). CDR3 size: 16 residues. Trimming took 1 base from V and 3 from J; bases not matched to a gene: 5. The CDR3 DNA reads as TGCGCCAGCAGTGAGTGGCAAGCGGGATACACCGGGGAGCTGTTTTTT. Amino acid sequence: CASSEWQAGYTGELFF.

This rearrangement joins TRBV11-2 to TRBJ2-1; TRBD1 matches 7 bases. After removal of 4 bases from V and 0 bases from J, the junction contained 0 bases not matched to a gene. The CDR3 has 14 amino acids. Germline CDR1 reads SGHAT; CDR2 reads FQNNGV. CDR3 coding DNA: TGTGCCAGCAGCTGGGACAGCTCCTACAATGAGCAGTTCTTC. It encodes CASSWDSSYNEQFF.

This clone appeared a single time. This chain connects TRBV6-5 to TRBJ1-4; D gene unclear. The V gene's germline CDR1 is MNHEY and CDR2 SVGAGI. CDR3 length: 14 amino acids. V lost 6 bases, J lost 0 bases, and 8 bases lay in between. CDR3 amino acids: CASSRTSTNEKLFF. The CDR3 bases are TGTGCCAGCAGCCGGACTTCAACTAATGAAAAACTGTTTTTT.

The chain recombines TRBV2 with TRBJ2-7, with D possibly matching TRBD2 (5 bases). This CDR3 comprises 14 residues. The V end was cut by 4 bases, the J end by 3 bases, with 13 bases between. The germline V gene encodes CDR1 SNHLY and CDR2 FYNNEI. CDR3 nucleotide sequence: TGTGCCAGCAGTGCGAACGGACTTCGCTACGAGCAGTACTTC. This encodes CASSANGLRYEQYF.

The CDR3 sequence is CASSQPPSGSKETQYF. The CDR3 DNA follows: TGCGCCAGCAGCCAACCGCCCAGCGGGAGTAAAGAGACCCAGTACTTC. The V and J genes are TRBV4-1 and TRBJ2-5; TRBD2 aligns across 8 bases. Germline assignment: CDR1 MGHRA and CDR2 YSYEKL. The CDR3 has 16 residues. Trimming took 2 bases from V and 3 from J; bases not matched to a gene: 8.